What follows are 26 T cell receptor beta chains derived from one specimen sequenced in a study of CD8 T cells in ankylosing spondylitis. TCRdb reprocessed the 5' RACE reads via MiXCR and lists one record per CDR3 protein. The data contain 40,000 or so distinct CDR3 sequences, about 9.3% of them singletons. The material sequenced was blood, either unsorted or a sorted T cell fraction (not recorded which). These receptors all stem from a male donor with ankylosing spondylitis or in good health (not recorded which).

There are a few counts of this clonotype. The chain couples TRBV18 to TRBJ2-7; 9 nucleotides match TRBD1. V lost 2 bases, J lost 0 bases, and 2 bases stayed unmatched. This CDR3 region has 15 residues. Germline CDR1 KGHSH, CDR2 LQKENI. CDR3 region: CASSPRQGGSYEQYF. The DNA for the CDR3 is TGTGCCAGCTCACCAAGACAGGGGGGCTCCTACGAGCAGTACTTC.

This clonotype has ten or more counts. The rearrangement links TRBV19 to TRBJ2-7, with D perhaps being TRBD1 or TRBD2 (5 bases each). Germline values: CDR1 LNHDA, CDR2 SQIVND (reference sequence). V lost 4 bases and J 2 bases, leaving 15 bases between the germline ends. The CDR3 has 15 amino acids. The DNA of the CDR3 is TGTGCCAGTAGTAACACGGGACGGTTGGCCTACGAGCAGTACTTC. As protein: CASSNTGRLAYEQYF.

The V call is TRBV4-2, the J call TRBJ2-7; 8 bases match TRBD2. Germline-derived CDR1 and CDR2 are LGHNA and YNFKEQ. CDR3 size: 14 residues. The ends lost 0 bases at V and 2 bases at J; junction bases unmatched: 0. The CDR3 is CASSQDGRAYEQYF. CDR3 in DNA: TGTGCCAGCAGCCAAGACGGGAGGGCCTACGAGCAGTACTTC.

This clonotype was seen repeatedly, ten times or more. The chain carries TRBV7-8 and TRBJ2-1; TRBD2 is a possible D gene (5 bases). CDR1 is SGHVS, CDR2 FQNEAQ, per germline. The CDR3 length is 13 residues. The V and J ends lost 3 bases and 6 bases respectively, with 9 bases between them. The CDR3 loop reads CASSFWAGNEQFF. The CDR3 DNA sequence: TGTGCCAGCAGCTTTTGGGCGGGCAATGAGCAGTTCTTC.

The sample holds many counts of this clonotype. The chain combines TRBV2 with TRBJ2-5; TRBD2 might be the D (6 bases). Germline CDR1 is SNHLY and CDR2 is FYNNEI. The V end was cut by 1 base, the J end by 2 bases, with 8 bases between. The CDR3 sequence is 14 residues long. This CDR3 is CASSEGGRQETQYF. The CDR3 DNA sequence: TGTGCCAGCAGTGAAGGAGGGAGGCAAGAGACCCAGTACTTC.

This clonotype was observed many times. The V call is TRBV29-1, the J call TRBJ2-1; 10 bases are a match to TRBD1. CDR1 and CDR2 from the germline V gene are SQVTM and ANQGSEA. Trimming removed 1 base from V and 2 bases from J; junction bases left unmatched: 5. The CDR3 extends over 16 amino acids. CDR3 loop: CSVEVPGQGTYNEQFF. The CDR3 DNA follows: TGCAGCGTTGAAGTTCCGGGACAGGGGACCTACAATGAGCAGTTCTTC.

This clonotype occurred a few times. The chain carries TRBV6-1 and TRBJ1-1; TRBD1 is a possible D gene (6 bases). This CDR3 spans 13 amino acids. V lost 5 bases, J lost 7 bases, and 14 bases lay in between. Germline V CDR1 and CDR2: MNHNS, SASEGT. Here the CDR3 reads CASSPGGSGEAFF. DNA of the CDR3: TGTGCCAGCAGTCCCGGGGGCAGCGGTGAAGCTTTCTTT.

This clonotype was observed at least ten times. The chain is built from TRBV4-1 and TRBJ1-3, with a tentative D call TRBD1 (6 bases). The germline V and J ends were trimmed by 6 bases and 0 bases, with 21 bases remaining between them. Germline CDR1 is MGHRA and CDR2 is YSYEKL. The CDR3 consists of 18 residues. The CDR3 sequence: CASSLSAGHQSSGNTIYF. Written as DNA, the CDR3 is TGCGCCAGCAGTCTGTCAGCGGGACACCAGAGCTCTGGAAACACCATATATTTT.

This clonotype was observed many times. V is TRBV5-1 and J is TRBJ2-7; the match to TRBD1 covers 8 bases. The V segment lost 5 bases and the J segment 6 bases; nucleotides outside the gene matches: 10. The CDR3 is 14 amino acids. Looked up from germline, CDR1 is SGHRS and CDR2 is YFSETQ. The CDR3 bases are TGCGCCAGCAGTTCGGACAGGGCCTACGCCGAGCAGTACTTC. Amino acids: CASSSDRAYAEQYF.

In this sample, this clonotype turned up many times. The chain employs TRBV6-1 and TRBJ2-1; 13 bases are shared with TRBD2. Germline lookup yields CDR1 MNHNS and CDR2 SASEGT. The CDR3 consists of 19 residues. V gave up 8 bases and J gave up 0 bases; unmatched junction bases: 13. The CDR3 region has the DNA TGTGCCAGCGGGGGAACGACTAGCGGGAGGTATAGCTCCTACAATGAGCAGTTCTTC. Amino acids: CASGGTTSGRYSSYNEQFF.

This clonotype was seen repeatedly, ten times or more. The chain has TRBV12-3 or TRBV12-4 and TRBJ1-1; D is undetermined. CDR3 length: 12 amino acids. Trimming left V 6 bases short and J 5 bases short, with 10 bases between. Here the CDR3 reads CASSKQGTEAFF. The CDR3, as DNA: TGTGCCAGCAGCAAACAAGGTACTGAAGCTTTCTTT.

This clonotype was observed at least ten times. The chain employs TRBV11-2 and TRBJ2-5; maybe TRBD1 (5 bases). This CDR3 is built from 15 residues. Germline-derived CDR1 and CDR2 are SGHAT and FQNNGV. V was pared by 3 bases and J by 2 bases, with 13 bases between. The CDR3 DNA is TGTGCCAGCAGCTTCGAATCAGGGATACAAGAGACCCAGTACTTC. Encoded protein: CASSFESGIQETQYF.

This clonotype was counted many times. CDR3 amino acids: CSAIGTMTGDTQYF. The CDR3, as DNA: TGCAGTGCTATCGGGACCATGACGGGAGATACGCAGTATTTT. This rearrangement joins TRBV20-1 to TRBJ2-3; D is perhaps TRBD1 or TRBD2 (5 bases each). This CDR3 contains 14 residues. From germline, CDR1 is DFQATT and CDR2 SNEGSKA (reference sequence). Trimming removed 4 bases from V and 5 bases from J, with 16 bases in between.

This clonotype was recorded many times. V and J are TRBV20-1 and TRBJ1-1; the match to TRBD1 covers 8 bases. The junction had 11 bases not matched to a gene; V was cut back by 3 bases and J by 5 bases. In germline, CDR1 is DFQATT, CDR2 SNEGSKA (reference sequence). This CDR3 comprises 15 residues. The CDR3 protein is CSASNPETGDTEAFF. For the CDR3, the DNA is TGCAGTGCTAGTAATCCTGAGACAGGGGATACTGAAGCTTTCTTT.

This clonotype was counted many times. The V call is TRBV7-2, the J call TRBJ2-3; possible D gene TRBD1, 7 bases. This CDR3 region has 15 residues. Per germline, CDR1 SGHTA and CDR2 FQGNSA. The V gene lost 1 base and the J gene lost 2 bases, with 10 bases spanning the gap. The CDR3 DNA sequence: TGTGCCAGCAGCTTAGACAGGGGACTCACAGATACGCAGTATTTT. Its protein product is CASSLDRGLTDTQYF.

The CDR3 DNA is TGTGCCAGCAGCCCCTCGGGGTCAGGAGATACGCAGTATTTT. Residues: CASSPSGSGDTQYF. The chain uses TRBV7-3 and TRBJ2-3; TRBD2 might be the D (5 bases). The germline V gene has CDR1 SGHTA and CDR2 FQGTGA. This CDR3 contains 14 residues. Trimming took 5 bases from V and 5 from J, leaving 14 bases between them.

The table lists this clonotype with many counts. The rearrangement links TRBV4-1 to TRBJ2-3, with 12 bases lining up with TRBD2. Germline loops: CDR1 MGHRA, CDR2 YSYEKL. The CDR3 is made up of 16 amino acids. V lost 1 base and J lost 4; bases outside the gene matches: 3. In DNA form, the CDR3 reads TGCGCCAGCAGCCAAGTGCTAGCGGGAGGGTCAGATACGCAGTATTTT. Residues: CASSQVLAGGSDTQYF.

This clonotype has ten or more counts. The V and J genes are TRBV6-5 and TRBJ1-2; D ambiguous. Between the trimmed V and J ends, which lost 2 bases and 8 bases, there was a span of 12 bases. Germline CDR1 MNHEY, CDR2 SVGAGI. This CDR3 has 13 amino acids. CDR3 residues: CASSYGGFGGYTF. The CDR3 DNA follows: TGTGCCAGCAGTTACGGCGGGTTCGGAGGCTACACCTTC.

This clonotype was counted between two and nine times. J is TRBJ2-1 and V is TRBV6-4; D might be TRBD2 (6 bases). Trimming shortened V by 3 bases and J by 2 bases, and 32 bases separated the two germline ends. CDR1 and CDR2 from the germline V gene are MRHNA and SNTAGT. The CDR3 contains 22 residues. The CDR3: CASSESGYWGGLLDLPYNEQFF. CDR3 nucleotide sequence: TGTGCCAGCAGTGAATCGGGTTATTGGGGAGGCCTCCTTGACCTCCCCTACAATGAGCAGTTCTTC.

In its sample, this clonotype was seen many times. J is TRBJ2-7 and V is TRBV5-1, with 7 bases lining up with TRBD1. Germline V lookup: CDR1 SGHRS, CDR2 YFSETQ. V lost 0 bases, J lost 3 bases, and 3 bases stayed unmatched. This CDR3 is built from 14 residues. CDR3 loop: CASSLEPGGYEQYF. CDR3 bases: TGCGCCAGCAGCTTGGAACCAGGGGGCTACGAGCAGTACTTC.

This clonotype has only a few counts. V gene TRBV30 combines with J gene TRBJ2-2; D gene uncertain. Germline V gene data show CDR1 as GTSNPN and CDR2 as SVGIG (reference sequence). This CDR3 is built from 12 residues. Trimming took off 5 bases at V and 6 bases at J, with 10 bases between the two ends. The CDR3 loop reads CAWADIAGELFF. CDR3 coding DNA: TGTGCCTGGGCAGACATCGCCGGGGAGCTGTTTTTT.

This clonotype showed up many times. The rearrangement links TRBV29-1 to TRBJ2-4, with 8 positions matching TRBD2. Germline lookup yields CDR1 SQVTM and CDR2 ANQGSEA. This CDR3 region has 14 residues. The V and J ends lost 4 bases and 10 bases, in that order; junction bases with no gene match: 12. The CDR3 loop is CSVALREGSFIQYF. CDR3 in DNA: TGCAGCGTTGCTCTCCGGGAGGGCAGTTTTATTCAGTACTTC. The whole variable domain, remainder taken from reference TRBV29-1 and TRBJ2-4, is SAVISQKPSRDICQRGTSLTIQCQVDSQVTMMFWYRQQPGQSLTLIATANQGSEATYESGFVIDKFPISRPNLTFSTLTVSNMSPEDSSIYLCSVALREGSFIQYFGAGTRLSVL.

This clonotype showed up many times. This chain links TRBV12-3 or TRBV12-4 with TRBJ2-7; D uncertain. Trimming left V 6 bases short and J 3 bases short, with 9 bases between. The CDR3 spans 12 residues. The CDR3 is CASSRKGYEQYF. The CDR3 DNA reads as TGTGCCAGCAGCCGAAAGGGCTACGAGCAGTACTTC.

This clonotype has ten or more counts. The chain combines TRBV6-2 or TRBV6-3 with TRBJ2-7; D perhaps matches TRBD1 (6 bases). CDR1 and CDR2 (germline): MNHEY, SVGEGT. CDR3 size: 15 residues. V shed 6 bases and J shed 5 bases, with 20 bases lying between them. The CDR3 protein is CASSLRRTASDEQYF. The CDR3 DNA is TGTGCCAGCAGCCTACGACGGACAGCAAGTGACGAGCAGTACTTC.

This clonotype was recorded a few times. This rearrangement joins TRBV7-8 to TRBJ2-5; weak D call: TRBD2 (6 bases). The CDR3 has 13 residues. Trimming removed 8 bases at V and 2 bases at J, with 12 bases between. Germline V lookup: CDR1 SGHVS, CDR2 FQNEAQ. The CDR3 loop reads CASGGTRQETQYF. The CDR3 DNA reads TGTGCCAGCGGGGGGACTCGACAAGAGACCCAGTACTTC.

This clonotype has at least ten counts. This chain uses TRBV18 with TRBJ2-5; tentatively, D is TRBD1 (6 bases). CDR3 length: 13 amino acids. Trimming cost V 3 bases and J 2 bases, with 7 bases left between them. Germline V gene data show CDR1 as KGHSH and CDR2 as LQKENI. The CDR3 DNA sequence: TGTGCCAGCTCACCCGGGACACAAGAGACCCAGTACTTC. This sequence encodes CASSPGTQETQYF.